This passage covers 27 T cell receptor beta chains from one sample sequenced in a study of cytotoxic CD8 clonotypes in ibrutinib-treated CLL listed by TCRdb under 2021. Receptor amplification or capture employed the immunoSEQ multiplex PCR assay. TCRdb limited this immuneACCESS table to in-frame rearrangements with V and J called. A share of clones is missing; checked studies link under half to unresolved V genes, and the rest is unexplained. The sample contains about 72,000 clones, more than 70% of them found a single time. The ten largest account for roughly 8% of the sample. Interpreted using the paper, the time point label stands for: progressive disease on ibrutinib. The source material was PBMCs, sampled at disease progression, from a patient treated with ibrutinib. The receptors here all came from a human donor with chronic lymphocytic leukemia.

This chain uses TRBV18 with TRBJ2-4, with TRBD2 matching over 10 bases. The CDR3 contains 16 residues. Germline CDR1 reads KGHSH; CDR2 reads LQKENI. V shed 0 bases, J shed 7 bases, and the junction held 6 bases outside the gene matches. The CDR3 sequence: CASSPPSSGRLNIQYF. CDR3 sequence (DNA): TGTGCCAGCTCACCACCGTCTAGCGGGAGATTGAACATTCAGTACTTC.

The rearrangement links TRBV21-1 to TRBJ2-6; no check of the table's D call, TRBD2, against the DNA was made. TRBV21-1 is tagged as a pseudogene. CDR3 size: 16 residues. CDR3 amino acids: CASSNGGKRGANVLTF. The CDR3 DNA sequence: TGTGCCAGCAGCAACGGAGGGAAGCGAGGGGCCAACGTCCTGACTTTC.

The chain carries TRBV7-8 and TRBJ2-2; D is tentatively TRBD1 or TRBD2 (5 bases each). The CDR3 spans 15 residues. V lost 4 bases and J 8 bases, leaving 17 bases between the germline ends. CDR1 and CDR2 from the germline V gene are SGHVS and FQNEAQ. CDR3 nucleotide sequence: TGTGCCAGCAGCTACGGGACCCACCTCTGGGGGGAGCTGTTTTTT. Residues: CASSYGTHLWGELFF. Supplemented by reference TRBV7-8 and TRBJ2-2, the full variable domain reads GAGVSQSPRYKVAKRGQDVALRCDPISGHVSLFWYQQALGQGPEFLTYFQNEAQLDKSGLPSDRFFAERPEGSVSTLKIQRTQQEDSAVYLCASSYGTHLWGELFFGEGSRLTVL.

The V gene is TRBV6-6, the J gene TRBJ2-7; D is undetermined. The germline gives CDR1 MNHNY, CDR2 SVGAGI (reference sequence). This CDR3 comprises 13 residues. V was cut by 2 bases and J by 2 bases, with 7 bases left in between. The CDR3 spells CASSYKETYEQYF. As DNA, the CDR3 is TGTGCCAGCAGTTACAAGGAGACCTACGAGCAGTACTTC.

In DNA form, the CDR3 reads TGCGCCAGCAGCTTGGACCCAGGGACTGGAAACACCATATATTTT. Protein: CASSLDPGTGNTIYF. The rearrangement links TRBV5-1 to TRBJ1-3, with D possibly being TRBD1 (5 bases). CDR3 size: 15 residues. Germline lookup yields CDR1 SGHRS and CDR2 YFSETQ. Between the trimmed V and J ends, which lost 0 bases and 2 bases, there was a span of 9 bases.

The chain uses TRBV5-1 and TRBJ2-6; D is unresolved. V lost 5 bases and J 0 bases, leaving 9 bases between the germline ends. Germline-derived CDR1 and CDR2 are SGHRS and YFSETQ. The CDR3 runs to 15 residues. CDR3 in amino acids: CASRPANSGANVLTF. The CDR3 DNA reads TGCGCCAGCAGACCGGCCAACTCTGGGGCCAACGTCCTGACTTTC.

The chain couples TRBV10-3 to TRBJ1-2; D perhaps matches TRBD1 (5 bases). The CDR3 loop spans 13 amino acids. V gave up 6 bases and J gave up 8 bases, with 16 bases separating them. CDR1 and CDR2 from the germline V gene are ENHRY and SYGVKD. CDR3 sequence (DNA): TGTGCCATCAGCGGGGGAGGGGCTTCCGGCTACACCTTC. It specifies CAISGGGASGYTF.

This clone has a single count. At one of its ends the junction is not consistent with the germline gene, which may arise from a read error. The chain links TRBV19 to TRBJ2-5; D perhaps matches TRBD2 (5 bases). The CDR3 extends over 12 amino acids. Germline CDR1 is LNHDA and CDR2 is SQIVND (reference sequence). The CDR3: CASSMSGESQYF. CDR3 nucleotides: TGTGCCAGTAGTATGAGTGGGGAGAGCCAGTACTTC.

The chain recombines TRBV16 with TRBJ2-7, with D hard to call. CDR3 size: 11 residues. From germline, CDR1 is KGHSY and CDR2 FQNENV. V was pared by 5 bases and J by 2 bases, with 4 bases between. CDR3 protein: CASSEAYEQYF. The CDR3 DNA reads as TGTGCCAGCAGCGAAGCCTACGAGCAGTACTTC.

This rearrangement joins TRBV28 to TRBJ2-1; D call uncertain. Germline CDR1 MDHEN, CDR2 SYDVKM. Trimming left V 4 bases short and J 4 bases short, with 8 bases between. CDR3 size: 13 residues. CDR3: CASSSTAYNEQFF. The CDR3, as DNA: TGTGCCAGCAGTTCCACAGCTTACAATGAGCAGTTCTTC.

The rearrangement joins TRBV30 to TRBJ1-5; D is unresolved. The germline CDR1 and CDR2 sequences are GTSNPN and SVGIG (reference sequence). The CDR3 covers 15 residues. Trimming shortened V by 0 bases and J by 0 bases, and 9 bases separated the two germline ends. CDR3 sequence reads: CAWSVGSYSNQPQHF. In DNA, the CDR3 is TGTGCCTGGAGTGTAGGCAGTTATAGCAATCAGCCCCAGCATTTT.

This clone was detected only once. The rearrangement uses TRBV29-1 and TRBJ2-1, with a weak D call TRBD1 (5 bases). The CDR3 runs 13 residues. Germline V gene lookup returns CDR1 SQVTM and CDR2 ANQGSEA. Deletions cut 4 bases from V and 2 bases from J, with 9 bases between. The CDR3 is CSVAAGPYNEQFF. The DNA for the CDR3 is TGCAGCGTTGCGGCAGGGCCCTACAATGAGCAGTTCTTC.

The J gene is TRBJ2-5, the V gene TRBV28, with 8 bases matching TRBD1. V trimming: 1 base; J trimming: 5 bases; junction bases outside the gene matches: 3. CDR1 MDHEN and CDR2 SYDVKM come from the germline V gene. The CDR3 has 14 amino acids. CDR3 bases: TGTGCCAGCAGTTTATCGACAGGGGCCGAGACCCAGTACTTC. Residues: CASSLSTGAETQYF.

The chain couples TRBV25-1 to TRBJ2-1; the match to TRBD1 covers 8 bases. CDR1 and CDR2 from the germline V gene are MGHDK and SYGVNS. The ends lost 7 bases at V and 7 bases at J; junction bases unmatched: 9. This CDR3 comprises 14 residues. The CDR3 DNA sequence: TGTGCCAGCACCCCGCGACAGGGGAGGAATGAGCAGTTCTTC. Protein product: CASTPRQGRNEQFF.

This sequence joins TRBV9 and TRBJ2-5; D is possibly TRBD2 (8 bases). Germline CDR1 and CDR2: SGDLS and YYNGEE. V was cut by 1 base and J by 4 bases, with 17 bases left in between. CDR3 length: 16 amino acids. In nucleotides, the CDR3 is TGTGCCAGCAGCGTATTCGGGAGGGGGCCCCGAGAGACCCAGTACTTC. Its translation: CASSVFGRGPRETQYF.

CDR3: CASRGNQVKYGYTF. As DNA, the CDR3 is TGCGCCAGCAGGGGGAACCAGGTGAAGTATGGCTACACCTTC. The chain recombines TRBV5-1 with TRBJ1-2; D remains unclear. Trimming removed 5 bases at V and 5 bases at J, with 16 bases between. From germline, CDR1 is SGHRS and CDR2 YFSETQ. CDR3 length: 14 amino acids.

The chain joins TRBV30 to TRBJ2-7, with 8 nucleotides matching TRBD2. Trimming at V came to 4 bases and at J to 0 bases, leaving 5 bases not matched to a gene. The CDR3 has 14 residues. Germline V gives CDR1 GTSNPN, CDR2 SVGIG (reference sequence). The CDR3: CAWNSLAGSYEQYF. The CDR3 bases are TGTGCCTGGAATAGTCTAGCGGGCTCCTACGAGCAGTACTTC.

The chain employs TRBV25-1 and TRBJ2-3, with D maybe TRBD1 (6 bases). The CDR3 extends over 11 amino acids. The germline CDR1 and CDR2 sequences are MGHDK and SYGVNS. Trimming shortened V by 8 bases and J by 8 bases, and 11 bases separated the two germline ends. CDR3 nucleotides: TGTGCCAGCGGGGACATCATTACGCAGTATTTT. It specifies CASGDIITQYF.

This clone appeared a few times. The V gene is TRBV11-3, the J gene TRBJ1-5; possibly TRBD1 for D (5 bases). Germline CDR1 and CDR2: SGHNT and YENEEA. The CDR3 covers 13 residues. Trimming took off 5 bases at V and 5 bases at J, with 10 bases between the two ends. The CDR3, as DNA: TGTGCCAGCAGCCCGGGGCCCGATCAGCCCCAGCATTTT. It encodes CASSPGPDQPQHF.

CDR3 amino acids: CAWSGIAGETQYF. In DNA form, the CDR3 reads TGTGCCTGGAGTGGAATAGCAGGAGAGACCCAGTACTTC. The V call is TRBV30, the J call TRBJ2-5; D not resolved. The CDR3 has 13 amino acids. V was trimmed by 1 base and J by 4 bases, leaving 10 bases between them. Germline CDR1 is GTSNPN and CDR2 is SVGIG (reference sequence).

This chain connects TRBV5-4 to TRBJ1-2; D unclear. Trimming stripped 0 bases from V and 0 bases from J, with 15 bases between. The CDR3 spans 17 residues. Germline assignment: CDR1 SGHNT and CDR2 YYREEE (reference sequence). CDR3 nucleotide sequence: TGTGCCAGCAGCTTGGTTCCCCGACGGAGGACTAACTATGGCTACACCTTC. Translated: CASSLVPRRRTNYGYTF.

V usage is TRBV6-5 and J usage is TRBJ2-5, with D maybe TRBD1 (5 bases). Trimming took 0 bases from V and 2 from J, leaving 10 bases between them. The germline V gene has CDR1 MNHEY and CDR2 SVGAGI. CDR3 length: 15 amino acids. The CDR3 reads CASSYSFQGQETQYF. The DNA of the CDR3 is TGTGCCAGCAGTTACTCGTTCCAGGGACAAGAGACCCAGTACTTC.

V is TRBV29-1 and J is TRBJ2-1, with 8 bases fitting TRBD2. The CDR3 consists of 14 residues. The germline CDR1 and CDR2 sequences are SQVTM and ANQGSEA. V was clipped by 7 bases and J by 5 bases; unmatched bases: 10. The CDR3 region has the DNA TGCAGCGGTACGACTAGCGTTCTCGACAATGAGCAGTTCTTC. The encoded protein is CSGTTSVLDNEQFF.

V gene TRBV27 combines with J gene TRBJ2-5, with 11 bases identical to TRBD2. Germline assignment: CDR1 MNHEY and CDR2 SMNVEV (reference sequence). The trim removed 5 bases at V and 5 bases at J, leaving 4 bases unmatched. The CDR3 spans 14 residues. The DNA of the CDR3 is TGTGCCAGCAGTCCAACTAGCGGGGGTGAGACCCAGTACTTC. Amino acid sequence: CASSPTSGGETQYF.

The chain uses TRBV5-4 and TRBJ2-5; possibly TRBD2 for D (5 bases). Germline lookup yields CDR1 SGHNT and CDR2 YYREEE (reference sequence). The CDR3 length is 13 residues. V lost 1 base, J lost 5 bases, and 9 bases lay in between. The CDR3: CASSLPGEETQYF. The CDR3 DNA is TGTGCCAGCAGCTTGCCTGGGGAGGAGACCCAGTACTTC.

This clone was found once. The DNA of the CDR3 is TGTGCCAGCAGCGTAGGGGGGCATGGATCTCAGCCCCAGCATTTT. This gives the protein CASSVGGHGSQPQHF. The J gene is TRBJ1-5, the V gene TRBV9; TRBD1 is a possible D gene (6 bases). Germline CDR1 SGDLS, CDR2 YYNGEE. CDR3 length: 15 residues. Trimming took 0 bases from V and 6 from J, leaving 13 bases between them.

J is TRBJ2-1 and V is TRBV7-9, with 8 bases identical to TRBD2. This CDR3 is built from 16 residues. Germline trimming cut 0 bases from V and 2 bases from J; bases unmatched to any gene: 3. Germline CDR1 is SEHNR and CDR2 is FQNEAQ (reference sequence). This chain's CDR3 is CASSLAASGPYNEQFF. For the CDR3, the DNA is TGTGCCAGCAGCTTAGCGGCTAGCGGGCCCTACAATGAGCAGTTCTTC. Using reference TRBV7-9 and TRBJ2-1 for the parts outside the CDR3, the full variable domain is DTGVSQNPRHKITKRGQNVTFRCDPISEHNRLYWYRQTLGQGPEFLTYFQNEAQLEKSRLLSDRFSAERPKGSFSTLEIQRTEQGDSAMYLCASSLAASGPYNEQFFGPGTRLTVL.